This T cell receptor beta chain was profiled in a study of blood T cell repertoires in COVID-19. Only in-frame clones appear in the TCRdb table, and some are missing; sequencing was by immunoSEQ multiplex PCR. The sample has about 130,000 clones, about 83% seen once. Trimming took off 3 bases at V and 4 bases at J, with 5 bases between the two ends. The CDR3 loop spans 12 amino acids. Looked up from germline, CDR1 is SGDLS and CDR2 is YYNGEE. The chain links TRBV9 to TRBJ2-1; D is undetermined. The sample consisted of peripheral blood. This receptor was taken from a man in his forties with active or convalescent COVID-19. The CDR3 nucleotides read TGTGCCAGCAGCGAACATTACAATGAGCAGTTCTTC. Amino acids: CASSEHYNEQFF.